The clone carrying this T cell receptor (beta chain) came up many times. Antigen: not known. This specimen comes from a study of naive and memory T cell subsets. Whole-study findings and limits: This RNA-based method may be sensitive to activation-related transcript changes.

Four PCR rounds used nested alpha and beta constant region primers plus the SP2 primer. Blood and skin TCR RNA was reverse transcribed with alpha and beta constant primers. MiXCR, run by TCRdb on the 5' RACE reads, gives a single entry per CDR3 protein. The sample lists about 48,000 distinct CDR3 sequences, 4.7% occurring once. CDR3 length equals 15 residues. Germline V gene data show CDR1 as SGHAT and CDR2 as FQDESV (reference sequence). The germline V and J ends were trimmed by 3 bases and 3 bases, with 14 bases remaining between them. TCR cDNA received a 3' ligated oligonucleotide that carried a UMI. Whole-blood samples were around 2.3 ml of peripheral blood from healthy adult volunteers.

This receptor was obtained from a female donor in good health. The V and J genes are TRBV11-1 and TRBJ1-1; a weak D match, TRBD1 (5 bases). The CDR3: CASSFSTWGDTEAFF. DNA for the CDR3: TGTGCCAGCAGCTTTTCTACTTGGGGGGACACTGAAGCTTTCTTT.